Listed below are T cell receptor beta chains from one sample, sequenced in a study of T cell repertoires in cytomegalovirus infection. Which antigens these TCRs recognize remains unknown. TCRdb reprocessed the reads via MiXCR and lists one record per CDR3 protein. Counted here are around 900,000 distinct CDR3 sequences, approximately 33% occurring once; the ten biggest clones make up around an eighth. The sequences come from cultured CD8+ T cells from PBMCs, collected from culture after CMV antigen stimulation. The receptors were sampled from a human donor in good health (CMV status not recorded). Some clones in this sample may be carry-over from other donors' samples. The CDR3 runs from the conserved cysteine through the conserved F or W. D genes are given only for firm matches. The size field is filled for only some rows; it gives once, few, many or a size class.

clone size,V gene,D gene,J gene,CDR3 DNA,CDR3 protein
-,TRBV6-1,-,TRBJ2-1,TGTGCCAGCAGTGAGACCGTACAGAGGTGGGATGAGCAGTTCTTC,CASSETVQRWDEQFF
many,TRBV6-1,-,TRBJ2-5,TGTGCCAGCAGTGAAGGCCAGTCCCAAGAGACCCAGTACTTC,CASSEGQSQETQYF
-,TRBV6-5,TRBD2,TRBJ2-3,TGTGCCAGCAGGACTAGCGGGGGTAGCTTAGATACGCAGTATTTT,CASRTSGGSLDTQYF
-,TRBV6-5,TRBD1,TRBJ2-1,TGTGCCAGCAGTCAGCAGGGGGCAGGTTACAATGAGCAGTTCTTC,CASSQQGAGYNEQFF
-,TRBV6-5,-,TRBJ2-5,TGTGCCAGCAGTTACGACTCCCAAGAGACCCAGTACTTC,CASSYDSQETQYF
-,TRBV7-2,-,TRBJ2-6,TGTGCCAGCAGCTGGGGAGCTGGGGCCAACGTCCTGACTTTC,CASSWGAGANVLTF
few,TRBV19,-,TRBJ1-5,TGTGCCAGTAGTCCAAACATTAAGGCAGGGGAGCAGCCCCAGCATTTT,CASSPNIKAGEQPQHF
few,TRBV7-9,TRBD1,TRBJ2-7,TGTGCCAGCAGCCCACCTCAGGGGGAAACCTACGAGCAGTACTTC,CASSPPQGETYEQYF
-,TRBV5-1,TRBD2,TRBJ2-7,TGCGCCAGCAGCGGGACTAGCGGGGACCTCCCCTACGAGCAGTACTTC,CASSGTSGDLPYEQYF
-,TRBV7-4,-,TRBJ1-2,TGTGCCAGCAGCGCCTCGACAGGTCCCAACTATGGCTACACCTTC,CASSASTGPNYGYTF
-,TRBV13,TRBD2,TRBJ2-5,TGTGCCAGCAGCCGTCCGGGACTAGCGGAAGAGACCCAGTACTTC,CASSRPGLAEETQYF
once,TRBV6-6,TRBD1,TRBJ1-4,TGTGCCAGCAGTTACTCGATGGGGACAGCAACTAATGAAAAACTGTTTTTT,CASSYSMGTATNEKLFF
-,TRBV6-1,-,TRBJ2-5,TGTGCCAGCAGTGATCCAGGGAGGTTAGGAGAGACCCAGTACTTC,CASSDPGRLGETQYF
-,TRBV6-1,TRBD1,TRBJ2-3,TGTGCCTCCCTGGGACAGCTCACAGATACGCAGTATTTT,CASLGQLTDTQYF
-,TRBV7-3,-,TRBJ2-1,TGTGCCAGCAGCCCATATAGGGGGGGCAACACCAATGAGCAGTTCTTC,CASSPYRGGNTNEQFF
-,TRBV7-9,TRBD1,TRBJ2-3,TGTGCCAGCAGGTCAGAGTGGACAGGGACCACGCAGTATTTT,CASRSEWTGTTQYF
-,TRBV2,-,TRBJ2-5,TGTGCCGTCCACTATGCGGGGCCTCAAGAGACCCAGTACTTC,CAVHYAGPQETQYF
many,TRBV7-2,-,TRBJ1-3,TGTGCCAGCAGCTTAGCCCCTGGGACAGGAAACACCATATATTTT,CASSLAPGTGNTIYF
-,TRBV6-1,-,TRBJ2-3,TGTGCCGGCAGTTACCTCCACTTTAATCAGGGGGGCGATACGCAGTATTTT,CAGSYLHFNQGGDTQYF
-,TRBV15,-,TRBJ1-1,TGTGCCACCAGCAGGGGACCTAACACTGAAGCTTTCTTT,CATSRGPNTEAFF
once,TRBV27,-,TRBJ1-2,TGTGCCACGTCGAGGACAGTTAACTATGGCTACACCTTC,CATSRTVNYGYTF
few,TRBV19,-,TRBJ1-5,TGTGCCAGTAGTTTTAAGGGGTCTCGAGGCAATCAGCCCCAGCATTTT,CASSFKGSRGNQPQHF
many,TRBV6-1,-,TRBJ2-2,TGTGCCAGCACCCAAGGGGGCGGGGAGCTGTTTTTT,CASTQGGGELFF
-,TRBV5-6,-,TRBJ2-3,TGTGCCAGCAGCCCCAACAGAGAAGGTCTATCAGATACGCAGTATTTT,CASSPNREGLSDTQYF
-,TRBV6-2/TRBV6-3,-,TRBJ2-1,TGTGCCAGCAGTTATCCCCCCATTTTGGCGAGCTCCTACAATGAGCAGTTCTTC,CASSYPPILASSYNEQFF
-,TRBV6-6,TRBD1,TRBJ2-4,TGTGCCAGCAGTTACTCACAGGGGGGTAACATTCAGTACTTC,CASSYSQGGNIQYF
few,TRBV4-1,TRBD1,TRBJ1-2,TGCGCCAGCAGCCAAAAAGGGACAGCTTATGGCTACACCTTC,CASSQKGTAYGYTF
-,TRBV10-3,-,TRBJ1-2,TGTACCATCAGTGATGAGGGGGTAGGAGGCTACACCTTC,CTISDEGVGGYTF
-,TRBV19,-,TRBJ1-5,TGTGCCAGTAGTATAGTCATCAGGGGTAATCAGCCCCAGCATTTT,CASSIVIRGNQPQHF
many,TRBV7-8,TRBD2,TRBJ2-1,TGTGCCAGCAGCTTAGGAGGAGCGGGGGGATTGGTCCGCTCCTACAATGAGCAGTTCTTC,CASSLGGAGGLVRSYNEQFF
few,TRBV29-1,-,TRBJ1-2,TGCAGCGTTTTGGACCAGGTTATGGCTTGCACCTTC,CSVLDQVMACTF
many,TRBV7-8,-,TRBJ2-2,TGTGCCAGCAGCCTCCCCGGCGGGGAGCTGTTTTTT,CASSLPGGELFF
-,TRBV12-3/TRBV12-4,TRBD1,TRBJ1-2,TGTGCCAGCAGTTTATCAACAGGGGGAACAGCTAACTATGGCTACACCTTC,CASSLSTGGTANYGYTF
-,TRBV6-1,-,TRBJ1-1,TGTGCCAGCAGTGAAGACAGGCTGAACACTGAAGCTTTCTTT,CASSEDRLNTEAFF
-,TRBV7-9,-,TRBJ1-2,TGTGCCAGCACCTCCGGGGCACCGGGCTACACCTTC,CASTSGAPGYTF
-,TRBV7-6,-,TRBJ2-1,TGTGCCAGCAGCCCGCCCCTGGAGGGGGAGCAGTTCTTC,CASSPPLEGEQFF
-,TRBV5-4,TRBD1,TRBJ1-2,TGTGCCAGCAGCCCCTGGGACAGGGAAGTCTATGGCTACACCTTC,CASSPWDREVYGYTF
-,TRBV19,TRBD1,TRBJ2-7,TGTGCCAGTACCCCGAGCCGGACAGGGACCTACGAGCAGTACTTC,CASTPSRTGTYEQYF
-,TRBV19,-,TRBJ2-3,TGTGCCAGTAGTGACGAGGTTCAAGATACGCAGTATTTT,CASSDEVQDTQYF
-,TRBV27,-,TRBJ1-2,TGTGCCAGCAGTCCGGACGGACAGCCGAACTATGGCTACACCTTC,CASSPDGQPNYGYTF
few,TRBV19,-,TRBJ2-6,TGTGCCAGTATCCCGGGGGCAGCTACTGGGGCCAACGTCCTGACTTTC,CASIPGAATGANVLTF
-,TRBV7-9,TRBD2,TRBJ2-1,TGTGCCAGCAGCAGCTCTAGCGGGGGGTCGAACTACAATGAGCAGTTCTTC,CASSSSSGGSNYNEQFF
-,TRBV4-2,-,TRBJ1-5,TGTGCCAGCAGCCAGGAGGACACGCCGGATCAGCCCCAGCATTTT,CASSQEDTPDQPQHF
few,TRBV14,-,TRBJ2-3,TGTGCCAGCAGCCAAGAGGGCGGGCAGTATTTT,CASSQEGGQYF
many,TRBV20-1,-,TRBJ1-5,TGCAGTGCTAGAGAAAAGGGCTATAGCAATCAGCCCCAGCATTTT,CSAREKGYSNQPQHF
once,TRBV24-1,-,TRBJ2-1,TGTGCCACCAGTGATCCCCGGGATTACAATGAGCAGTTCTTC,CATSDPRDYNEQFF
many,TRBV7-8,-,TRBJ1-2,TGTGCCAGCAGCTTAGCCCGCGGGGGGAACTATGGCTACACCTTC,CASSLARGGNYGYTF
few,TRBV27,-,TRBJ2-3,TGTGCCAGCAGTTTATCGGTAACAGGAGCAGATACGCAGTATTTT,CASSLSVTGADTQYF
few,TRBV5-6,-,TRBJ2-1,TGTGCCAGCAGCTTGACAGCCATGTGGAGGCACCACAATGAGCAGTTCTTC,CASSLTAMWRHHNEQFF
many,TRBV19,-,TRBJ1-2,TGTGCCAGTAGTGTCGGAGGGTACGAGGACTATGGCTACACCTTC,CASSVGGYEDYGYTF
few,TRBV4-2,-,TRBJ1-1,TGTGCCAGCAGCCAAGGGGAAGGGGAAGACACTGAAGCTTTCTTT,CASSQGEGEDTEAFF